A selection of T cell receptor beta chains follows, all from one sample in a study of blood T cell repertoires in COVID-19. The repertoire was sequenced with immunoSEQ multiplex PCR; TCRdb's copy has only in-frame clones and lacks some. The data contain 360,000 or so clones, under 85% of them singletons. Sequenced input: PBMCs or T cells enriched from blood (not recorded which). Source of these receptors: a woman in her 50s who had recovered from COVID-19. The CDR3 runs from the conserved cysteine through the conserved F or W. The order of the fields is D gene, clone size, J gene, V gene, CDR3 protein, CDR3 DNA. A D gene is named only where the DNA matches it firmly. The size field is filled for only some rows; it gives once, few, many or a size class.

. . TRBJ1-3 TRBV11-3 CASSVGGAGGNTIYF TGTGCCAGCTCGGTTGGTGGGGCAGGAGGAAACACCATATATTTT
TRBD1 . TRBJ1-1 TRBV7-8 CASSILPGQGEAFF TGTGCCAGCAGCATCCTTCCGGGACAGGGGGAAGCTTTCTTT
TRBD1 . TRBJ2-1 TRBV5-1 CASSLSGTVRNEQFF TGCGCCAGCAGCTTATCCGGGACAGTAAGGAATGAGCAGTTCTTC
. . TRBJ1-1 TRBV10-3 CAISEPAGRNTEAFF TGTGCCATCAGTGAGCCGGCTGGGAGGAACACTGAAGCTTTCTTT
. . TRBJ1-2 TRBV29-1 CSVGGTTVDF TGCAGCGTTGGGGGGACAACCGTCGACTTC
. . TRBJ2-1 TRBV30 CAWSVLFFGGNEQFF TGTGCCTGGAGTGTATTATTTTTTGGAGGCAATGAGCAGTTCTTC
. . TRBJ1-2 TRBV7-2 CASSSWGGHLENYGYTF TGTGCCAGCAGCTCGTGGGGGGGACATTTAGAAAACTATGGCTACACCTTC
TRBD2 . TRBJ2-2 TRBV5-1 CASSPGGPLTGELFF TGCGCCAGCAGCCCGGGGGGACCCTTAACCGGGGAGCTGTTTTTT
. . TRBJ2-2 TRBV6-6 CASSSTRMNTGELFF TGTGCCAGCAGTTCGACGCGGATGAACACCGGGGAGCTGTTTTTT
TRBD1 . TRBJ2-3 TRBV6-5 CASSYATGYTDTQYF TGTGCCAGCAGTTACGCGACAGGGTACACAGATACGCAGTATTTT
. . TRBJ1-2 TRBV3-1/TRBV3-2 CASSQDTGLHGYTF TGTGCCAGCAGCCAAGATACAGGTCTACATGGCTACACCTTC
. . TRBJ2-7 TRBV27 CASSFPGNIYEQYF TGTGCCAGCAGTTTTCCAGGGAACATCTACGAGCAGTACTTC
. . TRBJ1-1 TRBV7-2 CASSLQQKNTEAFF TGTGCCAGCAGCTTACAACAGAAGAACACTGAAGCTTTCTTT
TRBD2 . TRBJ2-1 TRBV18 CASSPGLDSEQFF TGTGCCAGCTCACCGGGACTAGACAGTGAGCAGTTCTTC
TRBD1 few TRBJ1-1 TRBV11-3 CASSRTGGSIEAFF TGTGCCAGCAGTCGGACAGGCGGTTCTATCGAAGCTTTCTTT
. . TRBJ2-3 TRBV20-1 CSAGGLRPEYF TGCAGTGCTGGAGGACTGCGACCGGAGTATTTT
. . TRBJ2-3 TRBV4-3 CASSHPGVATDTQYF TGCGCCAGCAGCCACCCCGGGGTTGCCACAGATACGCAGTATTTT
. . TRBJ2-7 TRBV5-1 CASSLQAGSWDEQYF TGCGCCAGCAGCTTGCAAGCGGGTTCTTGGGACGAGCAGTACTTC
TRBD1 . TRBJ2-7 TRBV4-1 CASSQVAGQGYEQYF TGCGCCAGCAGCCAAGTGGCGGGACAGGGCTACGAGCAGTACTTC
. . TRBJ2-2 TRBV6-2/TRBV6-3 CASSYQRPTGELFF TGTGCCAGCAGTTACCAGCGCCCCACCGGGGAGCTGTTTTTT
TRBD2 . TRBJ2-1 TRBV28 CASSPQRLAGMTYNEQFF TGTGCCAGCAGTCCCCAGAGACTAGCGGGAATGACCTACAATGAGCAGTTCTTC
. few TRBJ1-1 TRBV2 CASNTPYRGGNTEAFF TGTGCCAGCAATACACCCTACCGGGGAGGGAACACTGAAGCTTTCTTT
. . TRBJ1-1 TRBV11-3 CASSRGYTEAFF TGTGCCAGCAGCCGAGGGTACACTGAAGCTTTCTTT
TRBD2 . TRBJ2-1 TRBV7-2 CASSGGDAYNEQFF TGTGCCAGCAGCGGGGGGGACGCTTACAATGAGCAGTTCTTC
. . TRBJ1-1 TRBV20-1 CSASRGPGPSMNTEAFF TGCAGTGCTAGTCGCGGGCCGGGCCCCAGTATGAACACTGAAGCTTTCTTT
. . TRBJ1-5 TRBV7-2 CASSLGGLNNQPQHF TGTGCCAGCAGCTTAGGGGGACTTAACAATCAGCCCCAGCATTTT
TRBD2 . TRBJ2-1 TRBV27 CASSHKTSGRSSYNEQFF TGTGCCAGCAGTCACAAGACTAGCGGGAGGTCCTCCTACAATGAGCAGTTCTTC
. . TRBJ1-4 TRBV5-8 CASSPGGTIATNEKLFF TGTGCCAGCAGCCCTGGCGGGACTATCGCAACTAATGAAAAACTGTTTTTT
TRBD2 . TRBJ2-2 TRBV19 CASSLSSGTTGELFF TGTGCCAGTAGTTTGTCTAGCGGGACCACCGGGGAGCTGTTTTTT
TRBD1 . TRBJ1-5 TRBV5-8 CASSLSWDSSYQPQHF TGTGCCAGCAGCCTATCTTGGGACAGCTCGTATCAGCCCCAGCATTTT
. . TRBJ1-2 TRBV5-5 CASSLKLNTYSYGYTF TGTGCCAGCAGCCTAAAGCTAAATACTTACTCCTATGGCTACACCTTC
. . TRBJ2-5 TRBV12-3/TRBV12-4 CASSLPGLETQYF TGTGCCAGCAGTCTACCGGGACTAGAGACCCAGTACTTC
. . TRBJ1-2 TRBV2 CATGAGRDYGYTF TGTGCCACGGGGGCGGGGAGGGACTATGGCTACACCTTC
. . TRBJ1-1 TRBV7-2 CASSIRGMRGTEAFF TGTGCCAGCAGCATAAGGGGAATGCGGGGGACTGAAGCTTTCTTT
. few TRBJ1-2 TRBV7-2 CASSLDSDYYGYTF TGTGCCAGCAGCTTAGATTCGGACTACTATGGCTACACCTTC
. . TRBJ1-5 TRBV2 CASSDSEYNSNQPQHF TGTGCCAGCAGTGACAGCGAGTACAATAGCAATCAGCCCCAGCATTTT
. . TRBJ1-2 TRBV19 CASSMVGSNGYTF TGTGCCAGTAGTATGGTGGGCTCCAATGGCTACACCTTC
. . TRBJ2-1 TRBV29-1 CSVGEVEQFF TGCAGCGTGGGGGAGGTTGAGCAGTTCTTC
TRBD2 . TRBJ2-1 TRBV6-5 CASRHPGGNEQFF TGTGCCAGCAGACACCCGGGAGGAAATGAGCAGTTCTTC
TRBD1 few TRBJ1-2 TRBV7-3 CASSPQGASYGYTF TGTGCCAGCAGCCCCCAGGGGGCGAGCTATGGCTACACCTTC
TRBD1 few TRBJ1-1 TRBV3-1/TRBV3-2 CASSPRGQGSLMNTEAFF TGTGCCAGCAGCCCGCGGGGACAGGGGAGCCTCATGAACACTGAAGCTTTCTTT
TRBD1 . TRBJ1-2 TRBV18 CASSPPPGQGFPYGYTF TGTGCCAGCTCACCACCTCCGGGACAGGGTTTTCCCTATGGCTACACCTTC
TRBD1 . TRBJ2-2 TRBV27 CASSPPDRAVTGELFF TGTGCCAGCAGTCCTCCGGACAGGGCCGTCACCGGGGAGCTGTTTTTT
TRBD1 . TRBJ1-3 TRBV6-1 CASSEGAGGRNTIYF TGTGCCAGCAGTGAAGGGGCAGGGGGCCGGAACACCATATATTTT
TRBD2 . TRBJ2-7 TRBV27 CASSTTAGTSLPYEQYF TGTGCCAGCAGCACTACCGCGGGGACTAGCCTTCCCTACGAGCAGTACTTC
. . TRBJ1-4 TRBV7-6 CASSLAGRVNEKLFF TGTGCCAGCAGCTTAGCAGGCAGGGTAAATGAAAAACTGTTTTTT
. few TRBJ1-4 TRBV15 CATSITEKLFF TGTGCCACCAGCATTACAGAAAAACTGTTTTTT
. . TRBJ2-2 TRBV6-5 CASSTGYANTGELFF TGTGCCAGCAGTACAGGCTACGCGAACACCGGGGAGCTGTTTTTT
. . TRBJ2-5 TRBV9 CASSPSGTQRETQYF TGTGCCAGCAGCCCCTCCGGGACTCAGCGGGAGACCCAGTACTTC
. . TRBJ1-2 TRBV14 CASSQDIDKLNYGYTF TGTGCCAGCAGCCAAGATATCGACAAACTTAACTATGGCTACACCTTC
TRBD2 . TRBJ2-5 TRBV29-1 CSENLLAGKETQYF TGCAGCGAAAACTTACTAGCGGGGAAAGAGACCCAGTACTTC
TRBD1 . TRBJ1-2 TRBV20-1 CSASDGQGANYGYTF TGCAGTGCTAGTGACGGACAGGGGGCTAACTATGGCTACACCTTC
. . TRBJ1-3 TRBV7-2 CASRLTPLRDTIYF TGTGCCAGCCGGCTGACGCCGCTGAGGGACACCATATATTTT
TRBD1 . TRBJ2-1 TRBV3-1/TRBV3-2 CASSPRTGGNEQFF TGTGCCAGCAGCCCGCGGACAGGGGGCAATGAGCAGTTCTTC
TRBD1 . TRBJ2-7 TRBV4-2 CASSQDRGTGVSYEQYF TGTGCCAGCAGCCAAGATAGAGGGACAGGGGTTTCCTACGAGCAGTACTTC
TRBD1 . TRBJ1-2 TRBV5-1 CASSFQGTGSYGYTF TGCGCCAGCAGCTTCCAAGGGACAGGCAGTTATGGCTACACCTTC
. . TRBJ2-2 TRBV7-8 CASSLAGTNTGELFF TGTGCCAGCAGCTTAGCCGGGACAAACACCGGGGAGCTGTTTTTT
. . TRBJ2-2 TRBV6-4 CASSEKGDTGELFF TGTGCCAGCAGTGAAAAGGGAGACACCGGGGAGCTGTTTTTT
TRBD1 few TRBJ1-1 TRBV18 CASSPAQGATAEAFF TGTGCCAGCTCACCGGCCCAGGGGGCTACCGCTGAAGCTTTCTTT